This is a list of T cell receptor beta chains from one sample in a study of shared clonotypes between healthy human individuals. Sequencing used immunoSEQ multiplex PCR; TCRdb keeps in-frame clones, though not all of them. The sample shows 2 million to 3 million clones, more than 85% of them seen only once. The sample consisted of naive CD4+ T cells from PBMCs. Source of these receptors: a young man in good health. Some clones in this sample may be carry-over from other donors' samples. Each CDR3 is given with its conserved first and last residue. D genes are given only for firm matches. Size values are once, few and many counts, or a class for expanded clones, and some rows have none.

J gene,D gene,V gene,clone size,CDR3 DNA,CDR3 protein
TRBJ2-7,TRBD1,TRBV28,-,TGTGCCACCAACGACAGGGATCAAGCGCAGTACTTC,CATNDRDQAQYF
TRBJ2-7,-,TRBV6-6,-,TGTGCCAGCAGCAGGGGGGCCTACGAGCAGTACTTC,CASSRGAYEQYF
TRBJ2-2,TRBD2,TRBV5-1,-,TGCGCCAGCAGCTTTGGGGGACTAGCGGGAGGGACCACCGGGGAGCTGTTTTTT,CASSFGGLAGGTTGELFF
TRBJ1-2,TRBD1,TRBV5-6,once,TGTGCCAGCAGCTTCTCCGGGACAGGGGTTCAAGGCTACACCTTC,CASSFSGTGVQGYTF
TRBJ1-1,-,TRBV5-6,-,TGTGCCAGCAGCTCATATTTATTGAACACTGAAGCTTTCTTT,CASSSYLLNTEAFF
TRBJ2-5,-,TRBV5-5,-,TGTGCCAGCAGCACAACACTTACAGGGAAAGAGACCCAGTACTTC,CASSTTLTGKETQYF
TRBJ2-5,-,TRBV5-4,once,TGTGCCAGCAGCTTGGACCCGGGAGAGGGAGAGACCCAGTACTTC,CASSLDPGEGETQYF
TRBJ2-2,-,TRBV6-5,-,TGTGCCAGCAGTTATGGGACGTACCCCGGGGAGCTGTTTTTT,CASSYGTYPGELFF
TRBJ1-2,-,TRBV7-2,-,TGTGCCAGCAGCTTAGCCGGCGGGGGCCGGGGTGACTATGGCTACACCTTC,CASSLAGGGRGDYGYTF
TRBJ2-7,TRBD1,TRBV7-7,once,TGTGCCAGCAGCTCGGGCCGGGACAGCTACGAGCAGTACTTC,CASSSGRDSYEQYF
TRBJ2-7,-,TRBV7-2,-,TGTGCCAGCAGCTTATTCGGACCGCCCACGTACTCCTACGAGCAGTACTTC,CASSLFGPPTYSYEQYF
TRBJ2-1,-,TRBV19,-,TGTGCCAGTAGTCTTAGCAATGAGCAGTTCTTC,CASSLSNEQFF
TRBJ2-1,TRBD2,TRBV28,-,TGTGCCAGTAACGCCCAGACTAGCGGGAGCTACAATGAGCAGTTCTTC,CASNAQTSGSYNEQFF
TRBJ2-3,-,TRBV9,-,TGTGCCAGCAGCGTAGGCCTGGGAGTGAACACAGATACGCAGTATTTT,CASSVGLGVNTDTQYF
TRBJ1-1,-,TRBV7-8,-,TGTGCCAGCAGCTCCAGACAAGAAGCTTTCTTT,CASSSRQEAFF